Reported below is one TCR beta chain. Per the original methods: Reference gene primer amplification yielded estimated nucleated cell counts. Sequenced by immunoSEQ multiplex PCR; TCRdb stores in-frame clones only, minus some. That table gives V, J and clone size, and the DNA gave D and trimming. The table has about 37,000 clones, 75% to 90% seen once; the top ten hold about 6.5%. The data were taken from a study of blood T cell repertoires in COVID-19. Study-level information: COVID-19 samples, acute and convalescent, were from the United States, Italy and Spain. Sources were T cells, B-cell-depleted T cells, or PBMCs; the material itself was cDNA or gDNA.

The CDR3 totals 14 residues. Trimming shortened V by 2 bases and J by 6 bases, and 11 bases separated the two germline ends. CDR1 is SGDLS and CDR2 is YYNGEE in the germline V gene. The chain is built from TRBV9 and TRBJ1-4, with a weak D call TRBD1 (5 bases). Material for sequencing was peripheral blood. This receptor was identified in a human donor in a cohort sampled during active COVID-19. Here the CDR3 DNA reads TGTGCCAGCAGCGTCGGGGGTTTGGATGAAAAACTGTTTTTT. It codes for CASSVGGLDEKLFF. Filled out from reference TRBV9 and TRBJ1-4, the complete variable domain reads DSGVTQTPKHLITATGQRVTLRCSPRSGDLSVYWYQQSLDQGLQFLIQYYNGEERAKGNILERFSAQQFPDLHSELNLSSLELGDSALYFCASSVGGLDEKLFFGSGTQLSVL.